A single sample is the source of the 22 T cell receptor beta chains below, sequenced in a study of PD-1 blockade in classical Hodgkin lymphoma. Every one of the patients relapsed after autologous stem cell transplantation (brentuximab vedotin exposure was variable). Generated by immunoSEQ multiplex PCR, the TCRdb table keeps only in-frame clones and is missing some. The table shows fewer than 30,000 clones, with over 65% occurring only once. The sample here was peripheral blood mononuclear cells (PBMCs), taken before the second cycle of nivolumab. Receptor source: a human donor with classical Hodgkin lymphoma.

The rearrangement links TRBV5-4 to TRBJ1-5, with a possible D match to TRBD1 (6 bases). Germline CDR1 SGHNT, CDR2 YYREEE (reference sequence). V was shortened by 4 bases and J by 5 bases, with 16 bases between the two germline ends. The CDR3 is 15 amino acids. The CDR3 reads CASSVQGIDDQPQHF. The CDR3 nucleotides read TGTGCCAGCAGCGTTCAGGGGATTGACGATCAGCCCCAGCATTTT.

In nucleotides, the CDR3 is TGTGCCAGCAGTTACTCGCCCGGGTGGGAGACCCAGTACTTC. It specifies CASSYSPGWETQYF. The chain recombines TRBV6-6 with TRBJ2-5; D gene ambiguous. The CDR3 loop spans 14 amino acids. The V gene's germline CDR1 is MNHNY and CDR2 SVGAGI (reference sequence). Trimming pared 0 bases from V and 5 bases from J, leaving 10 bases between.

The chain employs TRBV7-9 and TRBJ2-7; weak D call: TRBD2 (5 bases). The germline V and J ends were trimmed by 0 bases and 0 bases, with 6 bases remaining between them. Germline assignment: CDR1 SEHNR and CDR2 FQNEAQ (reference sequence). This CDR3 comprises 14 residues. CDR3 in amino acids: CASSLAGDSYEQYF. The CDR3 DNA is TGTGCCAGCAGCTTAGCGGGAGACTCCTACGAGCAGTACTTC. The variable domain in full, with the rest retrieved from reference TRBV7-9 and TRBJ2-7, is DTGVSQNPRHKITKRGQNVTFRCDPISEHNRLYWYRQTLGQGPEFLTYFQNEAQLEKSRLLSDRFSAERPKGSFSTLEIQRTEQGDSAMYLCASSLAGDSYEQYFGPGTRLTVT.

The chain uses TRBV5-6 and TRBJ2-5, with 11 bases fitting TRBD2. Germline V CDR1 and CDR2: SGHDT, YYEEEE. The junction had 5 bases not matched to a gene; V was cut back by 3 bases and J by 4 bases. This CDR3 comprises 15 residues. The CDR3 loop reads CASSSGLAGPETQYF. As DNA, the CDR3 is TGTGCCAGCAGCTCCGGACTAGCGGGTCCAGAGACCCAGTACTTC.

The chain carries TRBV9 and TRBJ1-1; the D is unclear. CDR1 and CDR2 (germline): SGDLS, YYNGEE. This CDR3 contains 15 residues. Deletions cut 0 bases from V and 0 bases from J, with 9 bases between. CDR3 DNA: TGTGCCAGCAGCGTAGGCGTAAACATGAACACTGAAGCTTTCTTT. Residues: CASSVGVNMNTEAFF.

The V and J genes are TRBV18 and TRBJ1-2; possibly TRBD1 for D (5 bases). This CDR3 spans 16 amino acids. With 5 bases removed from V and 0 bases from J, the gap between germline ends came to 16 bases. CDR1 is KGHSH and CDR2 is LQKENI in the germline V gene. The CDR3 region is CASSTTGGKANYGYTF. The CDR3 region has the DNA TGTGCCAGCTCAACGACTGGGGGGAAAGCTAACTATGGCTACACCTTC.

The chain recombines TRBV4-3 with TRBJ1-1, with D unclear. CDR1 is LGHNA and CDR2 is YSLEER in the germline V gene. The CDR3 extends over 16 amino acids. Trimming cost V 0 bases and J 4 bases, with 15 bases left between them. The CDR3 DNA follows: TGCGCCAGCAGCCAAGATCCTGGCTCCTACGGCACTGAAGCTTTCTTT. Translation: CASSQDPGSYGTEAFF.

The gene calls are TRBV4-3 and TRBJ2-1, with D perhaps TRBD1 or TRBD2 (6 bases each). V was pared by 4 bases and J by 6 bases, with 13 bases between. In germline, CDR1 is LGHNA, CDR2 YSLEER. The CDR3 extends over 14 amino acids. CDR3 residues: CASSPEGGGNEQFF. CDR3 DNA sequence: TGCGCCAGCAGCCCCGAAGGAGGGGGCAATGAGCAGTTCTTC.

Details on this clone: A junction end diverges from the germline sequence, so it may reflect a read error. The chain recombines TRBV7-7 with TRBJ2-1; 7 bases fit TRBD1. The CDR3 length is 16 residues. Germline assignment: CDR1 SSHAT and CDR2 FNYEAQ (reference sequence). DNA of the CDR3: TGTGCTAGCAGCTTAGCAGGGGGAGAGACCTACAATGAGCAGTTCTTC. Amino acid sequence: CASSLAGGETYNEQFF.

On this clone: Additional DNA sequences in this sample encode the identical CDR3. CDR3 sequence (DNA): TGTGCCAGCAGTCGACATATGAACACTGAAGCTTTCTTT. Its translation: CASSRHMNTEAFF. V gene TRBV11-3 combines with J gene TRBJ1-1, with no clear D. From germline, CDR1 is SGHNT and CDR2 YENEEA. The CDR3 covers 13 residues. Trimming pared 6 bases from V and 0 bases from J, leaving 8 bases between.

This clone was seen more than once but under ten times. At one end the junction does not follow the germline gene, possibly because of a read error. V gene TRBV4-3 combines with J gene TRBJ1-2; 9 positions match TRBD1. Germline V gene data show CDR1 as LGHNA and CDR2 as YSLEER. The CDR3 is made up of 18 amino acids. CDR3 protein: CASTQWGARTGERAGYTF. The CDR3 DNA reads as TGCGCCAGCACCCAATGGGGGGCCAGGACAGGGGAGAGAGCTGGCTACACCTTC.

The chain joins TRBV6-5 to TRBJ1-1; D not certain. V was shortened by 0 bases and J by 1 base, with 6 bases between the two germline ends. Germline lookup yields CDR1 MNHEY and CDR2 SVGAGI. This CDR3 is 14 amino acids long. The CDR3 protein is CASSYSFRNTEAFF. The CDR3 DNA reads as TGTGCCAGCAGTTACTCGTTCAGGAACACTGAAGCTTTCTTT.

The chain is built from TRBV7-2 and TRBJ1-1; unclear D gene. The CDR3 has 16 residues. CDR1 is SGHTA and CDR2 is FQGNSA in the germline V gene. V was trimmed by 1 base and J by 1 base, leaving 13 bases between them. For the CDR3, the DNA is TGTGCCAGCAGCTTAGGTGGGGAAGCATCGAACACTGAAGCTTTCTTT. Its protein is CASSLGGEASNTEAFF. Based on the CDR3 plus reference TRBV7-2 and TRBJ1-1, the full variable domain is GAGVSQSPSNKVTEKGKDVELRCDPISGHTALYWYRQSLGQGLEFLIYFQGNSAPDKSGLPSDRFSAERTGGSVSTLTIQRTQQEDSAVYLCASSLGGEASNTEAFFGQGTRLTVV.

Only a few counts were recorded for this clone. The junction shows a germline mismatch at one end, possibly a read error. The rearrangement joins TRBV7-7 to TRBJ2-1; 10 nucleotides match TRBD1. Germline V gene lookup returns CDR1 SSHAT and CDR2 FNYEAQ (reference sequence). The CDR3 runs to 16 residues. The CDR3 region has the DNA TGTGCTAGCAGCCCGCGACAGGGGGCATCATACAATGAGCAGTTCTTC. Its protein product is CASSPRQGASYNEQFF.

V and J are TRBV6-5 and TRBJ2-7; 8 positions match TRBD1. This CDR3 spans 14 amino acids. J was trimmed by 2 bases and V by 5 bases; bases with no gene match: 5. The germline V gene has CDR1 MNHEY and CDR2 SVGAGI. Written as DNA, the CDR3 is TGTGCCAGCAGTCGGACAGGGCTGACCTACGAGCAGTACTTC. Protein: CASSRTGLTYEQYF.

The chain is built from TRBV27 and TRBJ1-1; D is ambiguous. This CDR3 comprises 14 residues. V was pared by 0 bases and J by 5 bases, with 10 bases between. Germline V gene data show CDR1 as MNHEY and CDR2 as SMNVEV (reference sequence). CDR3 in amino acids: CASSLSLGGTEAFF. CDR3 DNA sequence: TGTGCCAGCAGTTTATCACTGGGAGGTACTGAAGCTTTCTTT.

This clone was seen just once. The chain links TRBV2 to TRBJ2-5, with D possibly being TRBD2 (7 bases). Trimming shortened V by 9 bases and J by 1 base, and 12 bases separated the two germline ends. Germline V gene sequence: CDR1 SNHLY, CDR2 FYNNEI. There are 13 residues in the CDR3. CDR3 in DNA: TGTGCCAGTGAGGGGGGGTCCCAAGAGACCCAGTACTTC. Translating it yields CASEGGSQETQYF.

The V gene is TRBV15, the J gene TRBJ1-4, with D tentatively TRBD1 (5 bases). V lost 6 bases and J lost 6, with 17 bases in between. The CDR3 extends over 15 amino acids. The germline V gene has CDR1 LNHNV and CDR2 YYDKDF (reference sequence). The CDR3 bases are TGTGCCACCAGACCGGTGGGGGGGTTATATGAAAAACTGTTTTTT. Protein: CATRPVGGLYEKLFF.

CDR3 amino acids: CASSEESSIQYF. The CDR3 DNA reads TGTGCCAGCAGTGAAGAGTCGAGCATTCAGTACTTC. The chain employs TRBV2 and TRBJ2-4; no firm D call. Germline V CDR1 and CDR2: SNHLY, FYNNEI. V dropped 1 base and J dropped 9 bases, with 7 bases sitting between them. The CDR3 extends over 12 amino acids. The variable domain in full, completed from reference TRBV2 and TRBJ2-4, reads EPEVTQTPSHQVTQMGQEVILRCVPISNHLYFYWYRQILGQKVEFLVSFYNNEISEKSEIFDDQFSVERPDGSNFTLKIRSTKLEDSAMYFCASSEESSIQYFGAGTRLSVL.

This chain connects TRBV2 to TRBJ2-3, with 11 positions matching TRBD1. J lost 4 bases, V lost 5 bases, and 2 bases had no gene match. Per germline, CDR1 SNHLY and CDR2 FYNNEI. The CDR3 is 14 residues long. As DNA, the CDR3 is TGTGCCAGCAGTTGGACAGGGGGCGCAGATACGCAGTATTTT. Translation: CASSWTGGADTQYF.

This chain joins TRBV6-6 and TRBJ2-1; D gene unclear. The germline CDR1 and CDR2 sequences are MNHNY and SVGAGI (reference sequence). V shed 2 bases and J shed 6 bases, with 8 bases lying between them. The CDR3 covers 13 residues. The CDR3 nucleotides read TGTGCCAGCAGTTACGCCTTAAGCAATGAGCAGTTCTTC. It codes for CASSYALSNEQFF.

V gene TRBV10-2 combines with J gene TRBJ2-1, with D possibly matching TRBD2 (5 bases). Germline lookup yields CDR1 WSHSY and CDR2 SAAADI. Trimming took off 6 bases at V and 0 bases at J, with 12 bases between the two ends. This CDR3 region has 15 residues. The chain's CDR3 is CASSRTSSSYNEQFF. The CDR3 region has the DNA TGCGCCAGCAGCCGGACTTCTAGCTCCTACAATGAGCAGTTCTTC.